The clone carrying this TCR beta chain was recorded a few times. In the original processing: Quantification of nucleated cells was approximated via reference gene primer amplification. The table came from immunoSEQ multiplex PCR; TCRdb's copy has only in-frame clones and leaves some out. V and J calls and clone size are given by that table; D and trimming were obtained from the DNA. The sample lists over 35,000 clones; approximately 80% were seen once. This specimen comes from a study of blood T cell repertoires in COVID-19. Study background: T cells, B-cell-depleted T cells, or PBMCs supplied cDNA or gDNA.

V lost 4 bases to trimming and J lost 5 bases; unmatched junction nucleotides: 16. Per germline, CDR1 LNHDA and CDR2 SQIVND (reference sequence). The CDR3 runs to 18 residues. The sequence came from a man between 60 and 75 years old with active COVID-19. The V gene is TRBV19, the J gene TRBJ2-3; 9 positions match TRBD2. Sample: peripheral blood. CDR3 in amino acids: CASSTNGLAGGQGDTQYF. The DNA of the CDR3 is TGTGCCAGTAGTACAAACGGACTCGCGGGGGGGCAAGGAGATACGCAGTATTTT.